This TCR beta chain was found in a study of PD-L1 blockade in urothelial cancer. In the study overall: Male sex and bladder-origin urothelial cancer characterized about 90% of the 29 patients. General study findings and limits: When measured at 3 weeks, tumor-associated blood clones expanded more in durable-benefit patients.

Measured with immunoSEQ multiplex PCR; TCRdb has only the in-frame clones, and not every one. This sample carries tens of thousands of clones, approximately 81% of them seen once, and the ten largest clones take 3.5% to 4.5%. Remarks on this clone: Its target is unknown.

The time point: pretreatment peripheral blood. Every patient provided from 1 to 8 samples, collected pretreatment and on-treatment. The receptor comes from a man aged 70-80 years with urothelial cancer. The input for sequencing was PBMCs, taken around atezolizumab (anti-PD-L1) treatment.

The chain's CDR3 is CASHRGQGKNTEAFF. CDR3 in DNA: TGTGCCTCCCACAGGGGACAGGGAAAAAACACTGAAGCTTTCTTT. The V and J genes are TRBV19 and TRBJ1-1; TRBD1 matches at 9 bases. CDR3 length: 15 amino acids. Germline CDR1 reads LNHDA; CDR2 reads SQIVND (reference sequence). The V gene end was trimmed by 11 bases and the J gene end by 2 bases; junction bases not matched to a gene: 12.